Listed here are 13 T cell receptor beta chains from one sample, sequenced in a study of neurological immune-mediated disorders. Time point given: longitudinal time-point 3. Using its own MiXCR run on the 5' RACE reads, TCRdb lists one record per CDR3 protein. The data contain some 80,000 distinct CDR3 sequences, approximately 4.3% of them seen just once; the ten biggest clones take up over 5.5%. Sequencing used PBMCs. These TCRs come from an older woman with multiple sclerosis.

This clonotype was picked up many times. This rearrangement joins TRBV11-2 to TRBJ2-7; D not certain. Germline CDR1 and CDR2: SGHAT and FQNNGV. V was cut by 1 base and J by 5 bases, with 12 bases left in between. The CDR3 has 14 residues. DNA of the CDR3: TGTGCCAGCAGCTTAGCCGCGCGACTCCACGAGCAGTACTTC. Translating it yields CASSLAARLHEQYF.

This clonotype was counted many times. V is TRBV6-5 and J is TRBJ2-7; 8 bases are a match to TRBD1. Germline V CDR1 and CDR2: MNHEY, SVGAGI. The CDR3 contains 13 residues. V lost 5 bases and J lost 12; bases outside the gene matches: 12. In DNA, the CDR3 is TGTGCCAGCAGTCCCCCGAAGTTAGGACAGGGGTACTTC. It is translated as CASSPPKLGQGYF.

Ten or more counts support this clonotype. J is TRBJ2-2 and V is TRBV5-6; D remains unclear. CDR3 size: 17 residues. Deletions cut 1 base from V and 5 bases from J, with 18 bases between. Germline loops: CDR1 SGHDT, CDR2 YYEEEE. CDR3 amino acids: CASSLTRIGRYTGELFF. The CDR3 nucleotides are TGTGCCAGCAGCTTGACGAGGATAGGAAGATATACCGGGGAGCTGTTTTTT.

This clonotype was counted at least ten times. The chain employs TRBV21-1 and TRBJ1-4; the table assigns TRBD1, which was not confirmed against the DNA. TRBV21-1 is a known pseudogene. This CDR3 spans 17 amino acids. The CDR3 loop is CASSLRKGPRRNEKLFF. The CDR3 nucleotides are TGTGCCAGCAGCCTTCGTAAGGGGCCACGGCGGAATGAAAAACTGTTTTTT.

This clonotype occurred many times. V and J are TRBV7-9 and TRBJ2-7; D is unresolved. Trimming took 7 bases from V and 2 from J, leaving 18 bases between them. The CDR3 covers 15 residues. The germline CDR1 and CDR2 sequences are SEHNR and FQNEAQ (reference sequence). The CDR3 sequence is CASTVLSEKTYEQYF. CDR3 DNA sequence: TGTGCCAGCACAGTTCTGTCGGAGAAAACCTACGAGCAGTACTTC.

The sample holds many counts of this clonotype. The chain recombines TRBV15 with TRBJ2-2, with D hard to call. Per the germline V gene, CDR1 is LNHNV and CDR2 is YYDKDF (reference sequence). V was cut by 0 bases and J by 5 bases, with 7 bases left in between. The CDR3 covers 14 residues. CDR3 in amino acids: CATSRDEITGELFF. CDR3 bases: TGTGCCACCAGCAGAGATGAAATAACCGGGGAGCTGTTTTTT.

In this sample, this clonotype turned up a few times. The J gene is TRBJ1-4, the V gene TRBV20-1; TRBD1 is a possible D gene (5 bases). CDR3 length equals 14 residues. Trimming took off 2 bases at V and 5 bases at J, with 12 bases between the two ends. The germline V gene encodes CDR1 DFQATT and CDR2 SNEGSKA (reference sequence). In DNA form, the CDR3 reads TGCAGTGCTAGAAGGTCGGGACCCAATGAAAAACTGTTTTTT. Protein product: CSARRSGPNEKLFF.

This clonotype showed up many times. This sequence joins TRBV28 and TRBJ1-6; D perhaps matches TRBD1 (5 bases). The CDR3 is made up of 14 amino acids. The ends were cut back, 8 bases at V and 0 bases at J, with 8 bases in the middle. The germline gives CDR1 MDHEN, CDR2 SYDVKM. CDR3: CASEGNSYNSPLHF. CDR3 sequence (DNA): TGTGCCAGCGAGGGGAACTCCTATAATTCACCCCTCCACTTT.

This clonotype occurred many times. The chain couples TRBV9 to TRBJ2-2; TRBD1 matches at 7 bases. Per the germline V gene, CDR1 is SGDLS and CDR2 is YYNGEE. The CDR3 is made up of 13 amino acids. The J segment lost 3 bases and the V segment lost 6 bases, leaving 2 bases of the junction unmatched. Here the CDR3 reads CASKTGYTGELFF. The CDR3 DNA is TGTGCCAGCAAGACAGGGTACACCGGGGAGCTGTTTTTT.

This clonotype was observed many times. V usage is TRBV5-1 and J usage is TRBJ1-4, with 7 bases matching TRBD1. Trimming at V came to 4 bases and at J to 9 bases, leaving 12 bases not matched to a gene. The CDR3 covers 15 residues. Germline V gives CDR1 SGHRS, CDR2 YFSETQ. The CDR3 sequence is CASSPAGQDLKKLFF. In DNA form, the CDR3 reads TGCGCCAGCAGCCCAGCCGGACAGGATTTAAAAAAACTGTTTTTT.

This clonotype was seen at least ten times. V and J are TRBV11-2 and TRBJ1-1; the D is unclear. Trimming removed 0 bases at V and 11 bases at J, with 10 bases between. The CDR3 length is 12 residues. The germline V gene encodes CDR1 SGHAT and CDR2 FQNNGV. Written as DNA, the CDR3 is TGTGCCAGCAGCTTAGATCAGATTAGGGCTTTCTTT. It is translated as CASSLDQIRAFF.

This clonotype appeared many times. The chain is built from TRBV29-1 and TRBJ1-1; 8 positions match TRBD1. V dropped 7 bases and J dropped 6; count of bases not matched to a gene: 10. The CDR3 spans 13 residues. CDR1 and CDR2 (germline): SQVTM, ANQGSEA. The CDR3 spells CSGTQGARPEAFF. CDR3 bases: TGCAGCGGAACGCAGGGGGCTCGTCCTGAAGCTTTCTTT.

Sample share makes this clonotype medium-sized. The chain uses TRBV29-1 and TRBJ2-5; D is unresolved. The CDR3 has 13 amino acids. Trimming stripped 1 base from V and 5 bases from J, with 11 bases between. Germline CDR1 reads SQVTM; CDR2 reads ANQGSEA. The CDR3 is CSVEGDVSETQYF. In DNA form, the CDR3 reads TGCAGCGTTGAAGGGGATGTGTCGGAGACCCAGTACTTC.